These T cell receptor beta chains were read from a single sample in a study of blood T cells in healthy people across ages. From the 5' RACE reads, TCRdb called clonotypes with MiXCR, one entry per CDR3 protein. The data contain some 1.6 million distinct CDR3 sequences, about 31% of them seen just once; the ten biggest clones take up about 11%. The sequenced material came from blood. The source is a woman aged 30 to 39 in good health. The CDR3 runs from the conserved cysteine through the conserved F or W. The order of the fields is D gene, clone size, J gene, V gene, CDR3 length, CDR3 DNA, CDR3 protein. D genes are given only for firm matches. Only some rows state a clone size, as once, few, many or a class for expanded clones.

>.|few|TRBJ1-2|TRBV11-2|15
TGTGCCAGCAGCTTAGAGAACCGACAGCCCTATGGCTACACCTTC
CASSLENRQPYGYTF
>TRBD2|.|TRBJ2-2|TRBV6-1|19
TGTGCCAGCAGTGGACTGCCGGGACTAGCGGGAGAAAGAGGCGGGGAGCTGTTTTTT
CASSGLPGLAGERGGELFF
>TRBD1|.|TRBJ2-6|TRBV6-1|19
TGTGCCAGCAGTGAGGAGGCGGACAGGGGCTTCGCTGGGGCCAACGTCCTGACTTTC
CASSEEADRGFAGANVLTF
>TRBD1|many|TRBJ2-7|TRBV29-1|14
TGCAGCGTAGAACTACAGGGGAAACGGTACGAGCAGTACTTC
CSVELQGKRYEQYF
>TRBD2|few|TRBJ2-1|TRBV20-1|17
TGCAGTGCTAGAGATAGGACTAGCGGGAGGCTATGGGATGAGCAGTTCTTC
CSARDRTSGRLWDEQFF
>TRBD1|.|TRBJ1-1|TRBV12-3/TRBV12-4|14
TGTGCCAGCAGAAGATCGGGACAGGGCACTGAAGCTTTCTTT
CASRRSGQGTEAFF
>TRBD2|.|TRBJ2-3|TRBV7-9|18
TGTGCCAGCAGCTTAGTTACGGGGGGGACACCCTCCACAGATACGCAGTATTTT
CASSLVTGGTPSTDTQYF
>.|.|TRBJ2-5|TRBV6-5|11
TGTGCCGGCAGTTATCGCGGGACCCAGTACTTC
CAGSYRGTQYF
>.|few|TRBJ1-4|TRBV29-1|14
TGCAGCGTTTTCGTCGAGGGGGCTAATGAAAAACTGTTTTTT
CSVFVEGANEKLFF
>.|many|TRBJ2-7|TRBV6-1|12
TGTGCCAGCACTATCGACTACTACGAGCAGTACTTC
CASTIDYYEQYF
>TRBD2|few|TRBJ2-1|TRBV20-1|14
TGCAGTGCTCTCCGACTAGCGGGGGGGAATGAGCAGTTCTTC
CSALRLAGGNEQFF
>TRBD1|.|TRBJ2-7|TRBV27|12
TGTGCCAGTTGGACAGGGCTCAACGAGCAGTACTTC
CASWTGLNEQYF
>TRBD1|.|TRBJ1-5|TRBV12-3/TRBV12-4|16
TGTGCCAGCAGTCCTCAGGGGGGGACTGGCAATCAGCCCCAGCATTTT
CASSPQGGTGNQPQHF
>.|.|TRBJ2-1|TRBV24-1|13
TGTGCCACCAGTGAAGGCAGAACTAATGAGCAGTTCTTC
CATSEGRTNEQFF
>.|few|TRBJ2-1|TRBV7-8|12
TGTGCCAGCAGCCGGATATTATATGAGCAGTTCTTC
CASSRILYEQFF
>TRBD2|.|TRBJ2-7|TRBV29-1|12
TGCAGCGTTGCCGGGAGGGCCCACGAGCAGTACTTC
CSVAGRAHEQYF
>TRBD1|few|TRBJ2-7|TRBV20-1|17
TGCAGTGCTAGAGATGGACAGGGGGACCAGCTGAGCTACGAGCAGTACTTC
CSARDGQGDQLSYEQYF
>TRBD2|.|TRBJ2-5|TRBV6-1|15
TGTGCCAGCACCCTAGCGGGAGTATTGGTAGAGACCCAGTACTTC
CASTLAGVLVETQYF
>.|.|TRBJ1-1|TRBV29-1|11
TGCAGCGTCTCGAAGGGCACTGAAGCTTTCTTT
CSVSKGTEAFF
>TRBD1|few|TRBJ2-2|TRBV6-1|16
TGTGCCAGCAGTGACGGGACAGGGCGTTGGACCGGGGAGCTGTTTTTT
CASSDGTGRWTGELFF
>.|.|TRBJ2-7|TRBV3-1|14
TGTGCCAGCAGCCAAAATACCGACAGGTACGAGCAGTACTTC
CASSQNTDRYEQYF
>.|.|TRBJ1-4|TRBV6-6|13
TGTGCCAGCAGTGTCGAGTTTAATGAAAAACTGTTTTTT
CASSVEFNEKLFF
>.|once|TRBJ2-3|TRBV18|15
TGTGCCAGCTCCTTTCAGGGGCACGGTATAGATACGCAGTATTTT
CASSFQGHGIDTQYF
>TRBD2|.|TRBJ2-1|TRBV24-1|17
TGTGCCACCAGTGACCAGACCACTAGCGGAGGCTACAATGAGCAGTTCTTC
CATSDQTTSGGYNEQFF
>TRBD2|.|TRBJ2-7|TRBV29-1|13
TGCAGCGTTACCGGGGGGACTTCCTACGAGCAGTACTTC
CSVTGGTSYEQYF
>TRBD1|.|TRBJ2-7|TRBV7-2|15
TGTGCCAGCAGCTTAGTCTGGCAGGGGGAGTACGAGCAGTACTTC
CASSLVWQGEYEQYF
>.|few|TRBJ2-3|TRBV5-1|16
TGCGCCAGCAGCTTGAGTGTCAGGGATAGCACAGATACGCAGTATTTT
CASSLSVRDSTDTQYF
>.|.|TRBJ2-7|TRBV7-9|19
TGTGCCAGCCAAATGTTGGGGACCAACCTAACTTTTAGCTCCTACGAGCAGTACTTC
CASQMLGTNLTFSSYEQYF
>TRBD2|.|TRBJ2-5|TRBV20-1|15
TGCAGTGCGTACGAACTAGCGGGGCGTCAAGAGACCCAGTACTTC
CSAYELAGRQETQYF
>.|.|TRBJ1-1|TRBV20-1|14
TGCAGTGCCAGCCGCGCAGGCCCGAACACTGAAGCTTTCTTT
CSASRAGPNTEAFF
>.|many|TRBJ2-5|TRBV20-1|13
TGCAGTGCTAGAGATCGGGGGCAGGGGACCCAGTACTTC
CSARDRGQGTQYF
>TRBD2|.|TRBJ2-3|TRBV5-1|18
TGCGCCAGCAGCTCGTCATTAGCGGGAGGGCTAAGCACAGATACGCAGTATTTT
CASSSSLAGGLSTDTQYF
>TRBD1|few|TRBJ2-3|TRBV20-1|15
TGCAGTGCTACTGACAGGGCGCGTTGGACAGATACGCAGTATTTT
CSATDRARWTDTQYF
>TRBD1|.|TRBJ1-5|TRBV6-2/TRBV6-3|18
TGTGCCAGCACCCGAGGGGACAGGGGGCGACTGAGCAATCAGCCCCAGCATTTT
CASTRGDRGRLSNQPQHF
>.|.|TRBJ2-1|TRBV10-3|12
TGTGCCATCAGAGCAGGTTACAATGGGCAGTTCTTC
CAIRAGYNGQFF
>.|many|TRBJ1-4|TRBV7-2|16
TGTGCCAGCAGCTTAGGTTCTGGGTTAACTAATGAAAAACTGTTTTTT
CASSLGSGLTNEKLFF
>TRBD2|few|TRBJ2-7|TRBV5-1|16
TGCGCCAGCAGCTCAACTAGCGGGGGTTACTCCTACGAGCAGTACTTC
CASSSTSGGYSYEQYF
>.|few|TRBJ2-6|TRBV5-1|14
TGCGCCAGCAGCTTCAGCGCTGGGGCCAACGTCCTGACTTTC
CASSFSAGANVLTF
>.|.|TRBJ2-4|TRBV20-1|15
TGCAGTGCTAGAGAACAAGGGAGGGCCAAAAACATTCAGTACTTC
CSAREQGRAKNIQYF
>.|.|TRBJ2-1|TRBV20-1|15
TGCAGTGCTAGAGCGGACAGTTTCTCCTACAATGAGCAGTTCTTC
CSARADSFSYNEQFF
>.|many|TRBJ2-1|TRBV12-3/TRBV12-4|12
TGTGCCAGCAGTTTAGACGGGCGCGAGCAGTTCTTC
CASSLDGREQFF
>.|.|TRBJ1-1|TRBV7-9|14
TGTGCCAGCAGCCTACCGCTGAGGAACACTGAAGCTTTCTTT
CASSLPLRNTEAFF
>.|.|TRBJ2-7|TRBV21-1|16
TGTGCCAGCAGCAAAGCTAAGAGTCGGTCCCGTGGGGCCCAGTACTTC
CASSKAKSRSRGAQYF
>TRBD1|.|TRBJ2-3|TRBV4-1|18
TGCGCCAGCAGCGGGGCAGGGGGCGCGTTCGATCGGACAGATACGCAGTATTTT
CASSGAGGAFDRTDTQYF
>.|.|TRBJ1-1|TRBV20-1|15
TGCAGTGCTAGGCGGGAAGGCGGGCTGAACACTGAAGCTTTCTTT
CSARREGGLNTEAFF
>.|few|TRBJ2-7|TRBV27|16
TGTGCCAGCAGTTTCCTCGCCGCAGGGCGACCCTACGAGCAGTACTTC
CASSFLAAGRPYEQYF
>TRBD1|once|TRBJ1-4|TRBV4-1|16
TGCGCCAGCAGCCAAGCACAGGGGGCCCAGAATGAAAAACTGTTTTTT
CASSQAQGAQNEKLFF
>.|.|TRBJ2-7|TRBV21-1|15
TGTGCCAGCAATACTTATCGGGTCGACTCCTACGAGCAGTACTTC
CASNTYRVDSYEQYF
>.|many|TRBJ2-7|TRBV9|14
TGTGCCAGCAGCGTAGTAGCAGGGTCGGATGAGCAGTACTTC
CASSVVAGSDEQYF
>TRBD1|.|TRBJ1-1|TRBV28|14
TGTGCCAGCAGGAATGACAGGGGGCTTACTGAAGCTTTCTTT
CASRNDRGLTEAFF
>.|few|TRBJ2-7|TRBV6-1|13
TGTGCCAGCAGTGAAGGTCCTATCGTCGAGCAGTACTTC
CASSEGPIVEQYF
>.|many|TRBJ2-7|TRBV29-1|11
TGCAGCGGGGCCGAGGACCACGAGCAGTACTTC
CSGAEDHEQYF
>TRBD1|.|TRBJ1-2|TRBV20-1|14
TGCAGTGCTGAACAACAGGGGGCAGGGTATGGCTACACCTTC
CSAEQQGAGYGYTF
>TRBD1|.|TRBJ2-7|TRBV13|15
TGTGCCAGCAGCTTAGCGGGACAGGGTTACTACGAGCAGTACTTC
CASSLAGQGYYEQYF
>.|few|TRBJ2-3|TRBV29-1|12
TGCAGCGTTTCTACAGGGACAGATACGCAGTATTTT
CSVSTGTDTQYF
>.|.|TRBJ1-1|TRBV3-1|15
TGTGCCAGCAGCCAAGCTAGGGTAAGGGACACTGAAGCTTTCTTT
CASSQARVRDTEAFF
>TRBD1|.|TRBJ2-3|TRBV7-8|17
TGTGCCAGCAGCCCCCCCGGGACAGCGCACTCCACAGATACGCAGTATTTT
CASSPPGTAHSTDTQYF
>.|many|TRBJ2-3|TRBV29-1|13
TGCAGCGGCTCCCGCGGAGGCACAGATACGCAGTATTTT
CSGSRGGTDTQYF